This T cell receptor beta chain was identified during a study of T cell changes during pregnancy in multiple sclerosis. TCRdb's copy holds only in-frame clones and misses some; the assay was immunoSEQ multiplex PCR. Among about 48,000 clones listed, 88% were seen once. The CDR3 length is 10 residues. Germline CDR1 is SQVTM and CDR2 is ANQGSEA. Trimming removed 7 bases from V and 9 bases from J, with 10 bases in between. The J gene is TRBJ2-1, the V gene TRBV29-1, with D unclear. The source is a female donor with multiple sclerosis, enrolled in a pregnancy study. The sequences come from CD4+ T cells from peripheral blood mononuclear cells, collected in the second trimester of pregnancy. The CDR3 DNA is TGCAGCGCTCAGGTTACTGAGCAGTTCTTC. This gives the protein CSAQVTEQFF.